A single sample gave rise to the 10 T cell receptor beta chains below, sequenced in a study of memory CD4+ T cells and cytomegalovirus serostatus. The assay was immunoSEQ multiplex PCR, and TCRdb's table has in-frame clones only and misses some. The repertoire holds some 52,000 clones, with around 83% as singletons. Single viable CD3+CD4+CD8-CD45RO+ cells were sorted as the memory CD4+ T cells. The specimen sequenced was memory CD4+ T cells from blood. Receptors originate from an adult in good health and CMV-seropositive.

The chain has TRBV4-3 and TRBJ2-1; a possible D gene is TRBD2 (6 bases). Between the trimmed V and J ends, which lost 4 bases and 5 bases, there was a span of 12 bases. CDR3 length equals 14 residues. Germline V CDR1 and CDR2: LGHNA, YSLEER. This CDR3 reads CASSRFSGDNEQFF. The CDR3 region has the DNA TGCGCCAGCAGCCGTTTTAGCGGTGACAATGAGCAGTTCTTC.

J is TRBJ2-7 and V is TRBV6-5, with D tentatively TRBD1 (5 bases). V shed 8 bases and J shed 6 bases, with 14 bases lying between them. Germline V gene lookup returns CDR1 MNHEY and CDR2 SVGAGI. The CDR3 consists of 12 residues. CDR3 nucleotide sequence: TGTGCCAGCGGCCAGGGTTATTCCGAGCAGTACTTC. Amino acid sequence: CASGQGYSEQYF.

The rearrangement joins TRBV14 to TRBJ1-1; D not resolved. CDR3 length equals 13 residues. The V end lost 0 bases, the J end lost 3 bases, and 5 bases lay between the germline ends. In germline, CDR1 is SGHDN, CDR2 FVKESK. CDR3: CASSQDLYTEAFF. The CDR3 region has the DNA TGTGCCAGCAGCCAAGATCTGTACACTGAAGCTTTCTTT. Supplemented by reference TRBV14 and TRBJ1-1, the full variable domain reads EAGVTQFPSHSVIEKGQTVTLRCDPISGHDNLYWYRRVMGKEIKFLLHFVKESKQDESGMPNNRFLAERTGGTYSTLKVQPAELEDSGVYFCASSQDLYTEAFFGQGTRLTVV.

V usage is TRBV18 and J usage is TRBJ2-7, with TRBD2 as a possible D gene (6 bases). The CDR3 is 14 residues long. Germline values: CDR1 KGHSH, CDR2 LQKENI. Between the trimmed V and J ends, which lost 4 bases and 2 bases, there was a span of 12 bases. The CDR3 DNA follows: TGTGCCAGCTCACTACTAGCTTATCCCTACGAGCAGTACTTC. Translation: CASSLLAYPYEQYF.

The V and J genes are TRBV19 and TRBJ1-5; maybe TRBD1 (5 bases). With 11 bases removed from V and 3 bases from J, the gap between germline ends came to 23 bases. Looked up from germline, CDR1 is LNHDA and CDR2 is SQIVND (reference sequence). The CDR3 runs to 16 residues. CDR3 sequence: CALSRDLTMDNQPQHF. DNA for the CDR3: TGTGCCTTGTCCAGGGACCTAACTATGGACAATCAGCCCCAGCATTTT.

The V call is TRBV5-1, the J call TRBJ1-2; tentatively, D is TRBD1 (5 bases). Between the trimmed V and J ends, which lost 4 bases and 3 bases, there was a span of 13 bases. The CDR3 totals 14 residues. Germline V gives CDR1 SGHRS, CDR2 YFSETQ. CDR3 nucleotide sequence: TGCGCCAGCAGCCCTCGCGACAGCTACTATGGCTACACCTTC. As protein: CASSPRDSYYGYTF.

The chain combines TRBV9 with TRBJ2-1; perhaps TRBD1 as D (7 bases). This CDR3 contains 15 residues. V was cut by 3 bases and J by 8 bases, with 18 bases left in between. Germline-derived CDR1 and CDR2 are SGDLS and YYNGEE. The CDR3 DNA reads as TGTGCCAGCAGCGCCTTCCAGGGGGGCAGGGATGAGCAGTTCTTC. Protein: CASSAFQGGRDEQFF.

The CDR3: CASSPYGYEQYF. DNA for the CDR3: TGTGCCAGCAGTCCTTACGGCTACGAGCAGTACTTC. The chain joins TRBV28 to TRBJ2-7, with unresolved D. V was cut by 5 bases and J by 3 bases, with 8 bases left in between. There are 12 residues in the CDR3. Germline CDR1 MDHEN, CDR2 SYDVKM.

This chain links TRBV5-4 with TRBJ2-1, with a weak D call TRBD1 (6 bases). V was shortened by 3 bases and J by 0 bases, with 22 bases between the two germline ends. Per the germline V gene, CDR1 is SGHNT and CDR2 is YYREEE (reference sequence). The CDR3 is made up of 19 amino acids. The CDR3 reads CASSSKRGGRLSSYNEQFF. Here the CDR3 DNA reads TGTGCCAGCAGCTCCAAAAGAGGGGGTAGACTTAGCTCCTACAATGAGCAGTTCTTC.

The chain carries TRBV19 and TRBJ1-1; no clear D gene. Trimming took 10 bases from V and 6 from J, leaving 24 bases between them. CDR1 is LNHDA and CDR2 is SQIVND in the germline V gene (reference sequence). There are 15 residues in the CDR3. CDR3 sequence reads: CATQPLGREGAEAFF. The CDR3 DNA sequence: TGTGCCACCCAGCCCTTGGGAAGGGAGGGAGCTGAAGCTTTCTTT.